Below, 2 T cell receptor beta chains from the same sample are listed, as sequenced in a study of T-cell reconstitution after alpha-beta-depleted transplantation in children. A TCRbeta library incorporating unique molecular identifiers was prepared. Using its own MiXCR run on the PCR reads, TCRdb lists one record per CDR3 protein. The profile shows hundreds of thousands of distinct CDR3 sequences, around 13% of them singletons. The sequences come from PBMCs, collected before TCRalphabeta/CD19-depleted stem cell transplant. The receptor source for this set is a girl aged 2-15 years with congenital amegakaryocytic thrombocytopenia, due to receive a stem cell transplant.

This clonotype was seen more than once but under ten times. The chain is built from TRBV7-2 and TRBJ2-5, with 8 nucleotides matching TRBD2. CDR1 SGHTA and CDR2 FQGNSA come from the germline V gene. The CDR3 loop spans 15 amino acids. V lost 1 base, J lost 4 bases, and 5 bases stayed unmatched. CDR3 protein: CASSLVFLAGETQYF. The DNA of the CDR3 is TGTGCCAGCAGCTTAGTCTTCCTAGCGGGAGAGACCCAGTACTTC.

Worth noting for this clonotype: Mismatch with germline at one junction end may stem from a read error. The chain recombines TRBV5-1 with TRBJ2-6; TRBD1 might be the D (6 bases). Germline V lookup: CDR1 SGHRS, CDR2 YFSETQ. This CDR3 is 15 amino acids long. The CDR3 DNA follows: TGCGCCAGCAGCTTAGGGGTCTCAGGGGCCAACGTCCTGTCTTTC. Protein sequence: CASSLGVSGANVLSF.